Sequencing of this T cell receptor (beta chain) was carried out in a study of CD8+CD57+ T cells in acquired aplastic anemia. This CDR3 comprises 13 residues. V lost 3 bases, J lost 5 bases, and 10 bases lay in between. Germline V CDR1 and CDR2: SGHTA, FQGNSA. An expansion of CD8+CD57+ cells by flow cytometry had been shown in patients chosen for sequencing. Profiling of TCR beta VDJ combinations and CDR3 sequences used genomic DNA as template. TCRdb ran MiXCR on the reads and lists one entry per CDR3 protein. The sample holds about 75,000 distinct CDR3 sequences, just over 70% seen once. Sequencing input: sorted CD4+, CD8+, or CD8+CD57+ T cells (not recorded which) from PBMCs. This rearrangement joins TRBV7-2 to TRBJ1-1; tentative D call: TRBD1 (6 bases). This TCR was sampled from a human donor with aplastic anemia. CDR3 nucleotide sequence: TGTGCCAGCAGCTTGGGGGCGCGTACTGAAGCTTTCTTT. It yields the protein CASSLGARTEAFF.